The TCR beta chain described here comes from a study of memory CD4+ T cells and cytomegalovirus serostatus. The sort gate was single viable CD3+CD4+CD8-CD45RO+ cells for memory CD4+ T cells. About this clone itself: Antigen specificity is unknown.

Overall study findings and caveats: Suggested: most of the CMV-linked TCR signature lies in CD4+ memory cells.

Looked up from germline, CDR1 is SGHAT and CDR2 is FQNNGV. V was pared by 3 bases and J by 6 bases, with 4 bases between. The CDR3 is 11 amino acids. Libraries were prepared by immunoSEQ multiplex PCR; TCRdb keeps only in-frame clonotypes and omits some of them. The table records tens of thousands of clones, roughly three quarters of them present only once. The source is an adult in good health and CMV-seropositive. Sequenced sample: memory CD4+ T cells from blood. This rearrangement joins TRBV11-2 to TRBJ2-3; D uncertain. CDR3 sequence reads: CASSFGDTQYF. The CDR3 DNA reads as TGTGCCAGCAGCTTTGGGGATACGCAGTATTTT. Full variable domain (missing parts from reference TRBV11-2 and TRBJ2-3): EAGVAQSPRYKIIEKRQSVAFWCNPISGHATLYWYQQILGQGPKLLIQFQNNGVVDDSQLPKDRFSAERLKGVDSTLKIQPAKLEDSAVYLCASSFGDTQYFGPGTRLTVL.